The entry below gives a single T cell receptor beta chain sequence along with its context. The antigen remains undetermined. The V gene lost 5 bases and the J gene lost 0 bases, with 13 bases spanning the gap. This CDR3 is built from 16 residues. Germline V gene sequence: CDR1 SGHVS, CDR2 FQNEAQ. This sample stems from a study of cytomegalovirus exposure and HLA in healthy donors. The PCR ran on 60 Vbeta and 13 Jbeta primers. The assay was immunoSEQ multiplex PCR, and TCRdb's table has in-frame clones only and misses some. The sample records some 110,000 clones, roughly two thirds being singletons. General study results and limits: Cytomegalovirus association was listed for about 180 TCR beta chains. Most TCR beta V segments were productive about 90% or about 30% of the time in an earlier analysis. What a later analysis showed was that several of the most significant clusters appeared linked to common viral pathogens.

The specimen sequenced was PBMCs. This chain connects TRBV7-8 to TRBJ2-2, with a possible D match to TRBD1 (6 bases). The sequence was obtained from a woman aged 25 to 45 in good health and CMV-seronegative. CDR3 protein: CASSLIGGSNTGELFF. The CDR3, as DNA: TGTGCCAGCAGCCTAATAGGGGGATCGAACACCGGGGAGCTGTTTTTT.